This T cell receptor beta chain was captured in a study of a mutant IDH1 vaccine in newly diagnosed glioma. Profiled with immunoSEQ multiplex PCR; TCRdb holds only in-frame clones, not every one. The profile shows about 96,000 clones, just under 80% of them singletons. V shed 5 bases and J shed 2 bases, with 4 bases lying between them. Germline CDR1 SGHTA, CDR2 FQGNSA. The CDR3 has 11 residues. Time point given: baseline, week 1 (first vaccination visit). Treatment here: pre-vaccination baseline after standard-of-care therapy. This chain joins TRBV7-2 and TRBJ2-7; D gene ambiguous. The sequencing used PBMCs, collected from a glioma patient treated with radiotherapy, temozolomide or both. This receptor was taken from a man aged 35 to 55 with glioma. For the CDR3, the DNA is TGTGCCAGCAGCGCTGCCTACGAGCAGTACTTC. Translated: CASSAAYEQYF.